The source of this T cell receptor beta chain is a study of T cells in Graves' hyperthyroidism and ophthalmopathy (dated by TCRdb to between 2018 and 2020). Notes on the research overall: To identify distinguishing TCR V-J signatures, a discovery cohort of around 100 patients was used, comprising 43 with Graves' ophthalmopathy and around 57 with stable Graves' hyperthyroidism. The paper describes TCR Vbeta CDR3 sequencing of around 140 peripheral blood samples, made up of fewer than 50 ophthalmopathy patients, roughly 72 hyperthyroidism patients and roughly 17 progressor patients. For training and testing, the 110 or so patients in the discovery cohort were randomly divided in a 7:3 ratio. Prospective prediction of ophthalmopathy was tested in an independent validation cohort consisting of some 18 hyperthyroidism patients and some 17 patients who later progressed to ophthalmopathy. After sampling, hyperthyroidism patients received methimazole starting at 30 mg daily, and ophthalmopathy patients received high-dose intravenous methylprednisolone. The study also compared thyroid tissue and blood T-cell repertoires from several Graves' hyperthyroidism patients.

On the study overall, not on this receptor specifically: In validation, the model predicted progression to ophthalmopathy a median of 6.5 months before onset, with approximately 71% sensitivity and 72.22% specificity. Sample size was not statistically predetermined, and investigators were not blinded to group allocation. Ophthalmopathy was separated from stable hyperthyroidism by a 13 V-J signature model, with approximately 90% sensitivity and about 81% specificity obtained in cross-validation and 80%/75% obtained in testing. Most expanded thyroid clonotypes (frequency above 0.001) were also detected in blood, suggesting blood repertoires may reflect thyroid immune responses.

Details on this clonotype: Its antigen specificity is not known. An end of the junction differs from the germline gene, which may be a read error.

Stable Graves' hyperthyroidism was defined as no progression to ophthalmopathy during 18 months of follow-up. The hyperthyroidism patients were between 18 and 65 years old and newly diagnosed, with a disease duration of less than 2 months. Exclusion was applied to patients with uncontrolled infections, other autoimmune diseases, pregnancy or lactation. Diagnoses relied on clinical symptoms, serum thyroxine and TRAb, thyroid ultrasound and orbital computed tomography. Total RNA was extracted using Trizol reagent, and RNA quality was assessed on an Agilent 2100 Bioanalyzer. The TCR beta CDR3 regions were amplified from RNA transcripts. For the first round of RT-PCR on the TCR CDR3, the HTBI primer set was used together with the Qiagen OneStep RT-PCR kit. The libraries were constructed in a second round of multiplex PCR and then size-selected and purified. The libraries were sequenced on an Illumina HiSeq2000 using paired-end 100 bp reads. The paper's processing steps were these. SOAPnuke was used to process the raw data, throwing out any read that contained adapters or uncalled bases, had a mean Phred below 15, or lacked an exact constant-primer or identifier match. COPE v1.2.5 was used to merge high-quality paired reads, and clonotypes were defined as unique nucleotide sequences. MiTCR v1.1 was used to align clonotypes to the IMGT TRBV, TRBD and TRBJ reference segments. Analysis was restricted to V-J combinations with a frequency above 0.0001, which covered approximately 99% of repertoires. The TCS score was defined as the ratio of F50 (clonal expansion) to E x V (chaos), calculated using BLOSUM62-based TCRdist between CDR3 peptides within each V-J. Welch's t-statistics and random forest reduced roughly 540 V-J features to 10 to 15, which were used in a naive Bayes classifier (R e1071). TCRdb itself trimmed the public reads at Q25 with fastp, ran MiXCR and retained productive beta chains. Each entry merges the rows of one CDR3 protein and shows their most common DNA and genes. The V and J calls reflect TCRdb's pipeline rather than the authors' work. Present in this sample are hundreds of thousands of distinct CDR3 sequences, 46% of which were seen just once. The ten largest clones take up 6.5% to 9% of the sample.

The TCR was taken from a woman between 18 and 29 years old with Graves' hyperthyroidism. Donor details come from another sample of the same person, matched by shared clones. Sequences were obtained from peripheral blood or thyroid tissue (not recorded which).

The CDR3 loop reads CAIGESPRAPNEKLFF. The bases read TGTGCCATCGGTGAGTCGCCCAGGGCGCCTAATGAAAAACTGTTTTTT. The V and J segments used are TRBV10-3 and TRBJ1-4; a tentative D match to TRBD1 spans 5 bases. CDR1 and CDR2, per the germline V gene, are ENHRY and SYGVKD. Reading from cysteine to phenylalanine, the CDR3 counts 16 amino acids. CDR3 DNA is the only sequence kept; it has 48 bases, read in frame from the first base.